This T cell receptor beta chain is from a study of blood T cell repertoires in COVID-19. The CDR3 loop spans 16 amino acids. Sequenced by immunoSEQ multiplex PCR; TCRdb stores in-frame clones only, minus some. The repertoire holds about 140,000 clones, around four fifths seen once, with roughly 1.5% in the top ten. What was sequenced was peripheral blood. The rearrangement links TRBV21-1 to TRBJ1-2; the DNA was not compared with TRBD1, the D call given in the table. TRBV21-1 is termed a pseudogene. The clonotype was recovered from a human donor in a cohort sampled during active COVID-19. CDR3 nucleotide sequence: TGTGCCAGCAGCAAAATTAGTGGACAGGGGGCTCCTGGCTACACCTTC. Translating it yields CASSKISGQGAPGYTF.